The 14 T cell receptor beta chains below all came from one sample that was sequenced in a study of blood T cell repertoires in COVID-19. Produced via immunoSEQ multiplex PCR; TCRdb's table is partial and in-frame only. This table holds 52,000 or so clones, approximately 85% found once. The sequenced sample consisted of peripheral blood. The receptors stem from a human donor in a cohort sampled during active COVID-19.

The gene calls are TRBV15 and TRBJ1-1; D unresolved. CDR1 is LNHNV and CDR2 is YYDKDF in the germline V gene (reference sequence). V was clipped by 0 bases and J by 8 bases, with 13 bases between them. The CDR3 runs to 14 residues. The CDR3 DNA sequence: TGTGCCACCAGCAGAGAGGAAGGCTTCGGGGAAGCTTTCTTT. As protein: CATSREEGFGEAFF.

This clone was picked up one time. The chain recombines TRBV10-3 with TRBJ2-5, with 14 positions matching TRBD2. From germline, CDR1 is ENHRY and CDR2 SYGVKD. The CDR3 extends over 15 amino acids. Unmatched junction bases numbered 4, after V lost 6 bases and J lost 4 bases. In DNA, the CDR3 is TGTGCCATCAGGGGGGGACTAGCGGGAGTAGAGACCCAGTACTTC. This codes for CAIRGGLAGVETQYF.

CDR3 nucleotide sequence: TGTGCTAGTGGTTTGGGGACTAGCGGGACCACAGATACGCAGTATTTT. Amino acid sequence: CASGLGTSGTTDTQYF. V usage is TRBV12-5 and J usage is TRBJ2-3; 12 bases map to TRBD2. Germline CDR1 LGHNT, CDR2 FRNRAP. This CDR3 has 16 residues. The V and J ends lost 1 base and 2 bases, in that order; junction bases with no gene match: 1.

This chain joins TRBV3-1 (or the pseudogene TRBV3-2) and TRBJ2-5, with 10 bases that match TRBD2. There are 15 residues in the CDR3. CDR1 and CDR2 from the germline V gene are LGHDT and YNNKEL (reference sequence). The J segment lost 4 bases and the V segment lost 7 bases, leaving 9 bases of the junction unmatched. The DNA of the CDR3 is TGTGCCAGCAAATTCCTAGCGGGAGCTGGAGAGACCCAGTACTTC. Translating it yields CASKFLAGAGETQYF.

The V gene is TRBV19, the J gene TRBJ1-1; D call uncertain. Germline V CDR1 and CDR2: LNHDA, SQIVND (reference sequence). V was shortened by 5 bases and J by 7 bases, with 14 bases between the two germline ends. The CDR3 totals 13 residues. Here the CDR3 reads CASSPRGFFEAFF. CDR3 nucleotides: TGTGCCAGTAGTCCACGGGGTTTTTTTGAAGCTTTCTTT. Looking up the rest from reference TRBV19 and TRBJ1-1 gives the full variable domain: DGGITQSPKYLFRKEGQNVTLSCEQNLNHDAMYWYRQDPGQGLRLIYYSQIVNDFQKGDIAEGYSVSREKKESFPLTVTSAQKNPTAFYLCASSPRGFFEAFFGQGTRLTVV.

The chain joins TRBV2 to TRBJ1-2, with D unresolved. The germline V gene encodes CDR1 SNHLY and CDR2 FYNNEI. V lost 4 bases, J lost 1 base, and 7 bases lay in between. The CDR3 runs to 13 residues. CDR3 protein: CASSVGLNYGYTF. The CDR3 nucleotides are TGTGCCAGCAGTGTTGGACTTAACTATGGCTACACCTTC.

The chain recombines TRBV4-1 with TRBJ2-7, with a possible D match to TRBD2 (5 bases). The CDR3 spans 15 residues. V was shortened by 1 base and J by 4 bases, with 14 bases between the two germline ends. The germline gives CDR1 MGHRA, CDR2 YSYEKL. In DNA, the CDR3 is TGCGCCAGCAGCCAAGCTGTGACTAAGAAATACGAGCAGTACTTC. Translation gives CASSQAVTKKYEQYF.

V and J are TRBV9 and TRBJ2-1; 8 nucleotides agree with TRBD1. CDR1 and CDR2 from the germline V gene are SGDLS and YYNGEE. The CDR3 length is 20 residues. V dropped 4 bases and J dropped 7; count of bases not matched to a gene: 25. CDR3 DNA: TGTGCCAGCAGCCCACGACAGGGGATGAGAGTGGGAGTCCCGGGGAATGAGCAGTTCTTC. This encodes CASSPRQGMRVGVPGNEQFF.

The rearrangement joins TRBV24-1 to TRBJ2-1; possibly TRBD1 for D (6 bases). V was clipped by 5 bases and J by 6 bases, with 16 bases between them. CDR3 length equals 15 residues. The V gene's germline CDR1 is KGHDR and CDR2 SFDVKD. CDR3 sequence: CATSASAGESNEQFF. The CDR3 DNA follows: TGTGCCACCAGTGCGTCGGCAGGGGAATCCAATGAGCAGTTCTTC.

The rearrangement joins TRBV15 to TRBJ2-2, with TRBD2 identical over 10 bases. The CDR3 spans 17 residues. The germline V gene has CDR1 LNHNV and CDR2 YYDKDF (reference sequence). V lost 0 bases and J lost 7; bases outside the gene matches: 8. In nucleotides, the CDR3 is TGTGCCACCAGCAGAGAAGGAAGCGGGAGGGCTAGCGGGGAGCTGTTTTTT. Translating gives CATSREGSGRASGELFF. The full variable domain, in which reference TRBV15 and TRBJ2-2 provide the parts outside the CDR3, is DAMVIQNPRYQVTQFGKPVTLSCSQTLNHNVMYWYQQKSSQAPKLLFHYYDKDFNNEADTPDNFQSRRPNTSFCFLDIRSPGLGDTAMYLCATSREGSGRASGELFFGEGSRLTVL.

The V gene is TRBV6-6, the J gene TRBJ1-2; perhaps TRBD1 as D (6 bases). The V and J ends lost 4 bases and 3 bases respectively, with 12 bases between them. This CDR3 contains 14 residues. Germline assignment: CDR1 MNHNY and CDR2 SVGAGI (reference sequence). The CDR3 DNA reads as TGTGCCAGCAGTTCCACAGGGTTCGACTATGGCTACACCTTC. Amino acids: CASSSTGFDYGYTF.

The chain has TRBV18 and TRBJ2-5; D is uncertain. The V gene lost 4 bases and the J gene lost 3 bases, with 9 bases spanning the gap. This CDR3 comprises 13 residues. The V gene's germline CDR1 is KGHSH and CDR2 LQKENI. CDR3 sequence: CASSQNSEETQYF. The CDR3 nucleotides read TGTGCCAGCTCACAAAACAGTGAAGAGACCCAGTACTTC.

The chain uses TRBV19 and TRBJ2-1, with 7 positions matching TRBD2. J gave up 5 bases and V 3 bases, and 10 bases lay outside the gene matches. The CDR3 runs to 16 residues. Germline assignment: CDR1 LNHDA and CDR2 SQIVND (reference sequence). The CDR3 DNA is TGTGCCAGTAGTATGGGAGGCGGGAGCTTTAACAATGAGCAGTTCTTC. This encodes CASSMGGGSFNNEQFF.

The V gene is TRBV18, the J gene TRBJ2-3, with D maybe TRBD1 (5 bases). This CDR3 region has 13 residues. The germline V gene encodes CDR1 KGHSH and CDR2 LQKENI. With 8 bases removed from V and 6 bases from J, the gap between germline ends came to 15 bases. CDR3 in DNA: TGTGCCAGCCTGGCAGGGCTGGATGATACGCAGTATTTT. Translating gives CASLAGLDDTQYF. The entire variable domain, with the rest obtained from reference TRBV18 and TRBJ2-3, is as follows: NAGVMQNPRHLVRRRGQEARLRCSPMKGHSHVYWYRQLPEEGLKFMVYLQKENIIDESGMPKERFSAEFPKEGPSILRIQQVVRGDSAAYFCASLAGLDDTQYFGPGTRLTVL.